The clone carrying this T cell receptor (beta chain) was observed a handful of times. The sample is drawn from a study of cytomegalovirus exposure and HLA in healthy donors. The primer mix had 60 Vbeta and 13 Jbeta primers. TCRdb's copy holds only in-frame clones and misses some; the assay was immunoSEQ multiplex PCR. The table has 210,000 or so clones, 78% seen once. Germline V gene sequence: CDR1 SGHTA, CDR2 FQGTGA. V was trimmed by 5 bases and J by 1 base, leaving 11 bases between them. The CDR3 extends over 14 amino acids. Material: PBMCs. The rearrangement joins TRBV7-3 to TRBJ1-1; the D gene is possibly TRBD1 (6 bases). This receptor was taken from a boy aged 5 to 17 in good health and CMV-seronegative. CDR3: CASSLTGPNTEAFF. CDR3 nucleotides: TGTGCCAGCAGCCTGACAGGACCGAACACTGAAGCTTTCTTT. The whole variable domain, remainder taken from reference TRBV7-3 and TRBJ1-1, is GAGVSQTPSNKVTEKGKYVELRCDPISGHTALYWYRQSLGQGPEFLIYFQGTGAADDSGLPNDRFFAVRPEGSVSTLKIQRTERGDSAVYLCASSLTGPNTEAFFGQGTRLTVV.